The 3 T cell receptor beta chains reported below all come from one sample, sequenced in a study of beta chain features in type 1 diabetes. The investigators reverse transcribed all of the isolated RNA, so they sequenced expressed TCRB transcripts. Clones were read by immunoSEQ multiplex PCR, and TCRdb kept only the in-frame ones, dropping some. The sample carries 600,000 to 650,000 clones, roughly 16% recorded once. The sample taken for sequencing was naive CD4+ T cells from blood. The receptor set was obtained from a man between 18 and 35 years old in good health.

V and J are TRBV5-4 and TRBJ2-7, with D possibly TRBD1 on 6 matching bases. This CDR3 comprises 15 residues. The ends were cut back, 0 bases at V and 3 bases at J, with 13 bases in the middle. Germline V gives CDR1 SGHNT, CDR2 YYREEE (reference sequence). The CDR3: CASSLGQEINYEQYF. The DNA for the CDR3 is TGTGCCAGCAGCTTGGGACAGGAGATCAACTACGAGCAGTACTTC. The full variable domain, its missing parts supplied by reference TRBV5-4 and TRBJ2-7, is ETGVTQSPTHLIKTRGQQVTLRCSSQSGHNTVSWYQQALGQGPQFIFQYYREEENGRGNFPPRFSGLQFPNYSSELNVNALELDDSALYLCASSLGQEINYEQYFGPGTRLTVT.

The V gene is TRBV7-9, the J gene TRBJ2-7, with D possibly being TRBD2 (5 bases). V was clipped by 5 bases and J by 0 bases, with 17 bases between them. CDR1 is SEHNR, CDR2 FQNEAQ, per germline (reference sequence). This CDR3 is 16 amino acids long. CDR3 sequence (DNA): TGTGCCAGCAGCCGACTGGGTCGGAGCGGCTCCTACGAGCAGTACTTC. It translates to CASSRLGRSGSYEQYF.

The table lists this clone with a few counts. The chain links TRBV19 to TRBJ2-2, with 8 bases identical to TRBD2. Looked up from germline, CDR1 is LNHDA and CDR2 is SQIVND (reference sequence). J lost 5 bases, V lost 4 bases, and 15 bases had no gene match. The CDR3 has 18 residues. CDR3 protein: CASSKEPGSGGRTGELFF. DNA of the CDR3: TGTGCCAGTAGTAAAGAGCCCGGGTCAGGCGGGAGGACCGGGGAGCTGTTTTTT. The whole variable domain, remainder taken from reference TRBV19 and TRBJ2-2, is DGGITQSPKYLFRKEGQNVTLSCEQNLNHDAMYWYRQDPGQGLRLIYYSQIVNDFQKGDIAEGYSVSREKKESFPLTVTSAQKNPTAFYLCASSKEPGSGGRTGELFFGEGSRLTVL.